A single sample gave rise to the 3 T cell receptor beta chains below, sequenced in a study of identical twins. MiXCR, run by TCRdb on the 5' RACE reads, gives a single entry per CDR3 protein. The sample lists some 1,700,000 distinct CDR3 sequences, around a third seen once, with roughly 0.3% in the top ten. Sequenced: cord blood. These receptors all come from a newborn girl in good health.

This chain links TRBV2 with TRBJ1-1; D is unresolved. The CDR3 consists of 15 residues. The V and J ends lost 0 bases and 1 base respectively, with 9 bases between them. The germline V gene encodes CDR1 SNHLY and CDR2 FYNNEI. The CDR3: CASSEAHPQNTEAFF. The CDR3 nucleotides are TGTGCCAGCAGTGAAGCCCACCCCCAGAACACTGAAGCTTTCTTT. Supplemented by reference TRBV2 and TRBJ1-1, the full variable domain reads EPEVTQTPSHQVTQMGQEVILRCVPISNHLYFYWYRQILGQKVEFLVSFYNNEISEKSEIFDDQFSVERPDGSNFTLKIRSTKLEDSAMYFCASSEAHPQNTEAFFGQGTRLTVV.

This CDR3 is CASSSSEGDRVTNTQYF. The DNA for the CDR3 is TGTGCCAGCAGTTCCTCAGAGGGGGACAGGGTGACAAATACGCAGTATTTT. J is TRBJ2-3 and V is TRBV28, with 9 bases fitting TRBD1. Trimming removed 4 bases from V and 7 bases from J; junction bases left unmatched: 15. CDR1 and CDR2 (germline): MDHEN, SYDVKM. CDR3 length equals 17 residues.

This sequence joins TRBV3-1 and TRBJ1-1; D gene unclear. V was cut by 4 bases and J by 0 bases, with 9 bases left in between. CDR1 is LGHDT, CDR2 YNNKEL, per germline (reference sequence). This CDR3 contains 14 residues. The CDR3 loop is CASSPQRMNTEAFF. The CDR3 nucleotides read TGTGCCAGCAGCCCCCAGCGCATGAACACTGAAGCTTTCTTT.